These 8 T cell receptor beta chains originate from one sample sequenced in a study of regulatory and conventional T cells in RAG deficiency. The assay was immunoSEQ multiplex PCR, and TCRdb's table has in-frame clones only and misses some. This sample carries 8,000 or so clones, about 93% of them seen once, and the ten largest clones take 1.5%. Genomic DNA came from blood regulatory T cells gated CD4+ CD25-high CD127-low. These sequences were also reported in another study, on regulatory T cells. This second study notes: Amplification used 52 TRBV primers and 13 TRBJ primers.

Input material: CD127- CD25+ CD4+ Tregs sorted from blood. These receptors came from a human donor in good health.

In this sample, this clone turned up once. V usage is TRBV10-1 and J usage is TRBJ1-5; possible D gene TRBD1, 6 bases. In germline, CDR1 is WNHNN, CDR2 SYGVQD (reference sequence). The length of the CDR3 is 17 residues. V was shortened by 0 bases and J by 0 bases, with 12 bases between the two germline ends. Here the CDR3 DNA reads TGCGCCAGCAGTGAGTCGACAGGAGACTATAGCAATCAGCCCCAGCATTTT. Translation gives CASSESTGDYSNQPQHF.

The V call is TRBV7-2, the J call TRBJ2-1; D is possibly TRBD2 (6 bases). The CDR3 length is 15 residues. Trimming removed 5 bases at V and 0 bases at J, with 11 bases between. The germline CDR1 and CDR2 sequences are SGHTA and FQGNSA. The CDR3 here is CASSLRLGSYNEQFF. The CDR3 DNA reads TGTGCCAGCAGCCTCCGACTAGGCTCCTACAATGAGCAGTTCTTC. Combining the CDR3 with reference TRBV7-2 and TRBJ2-1 gives the whole variable domain GAGVSQSPSNKVTEKGKDVELRCDPISGHTALYWYRQSLGQGLEFLIYFQGNSAPDKSGLPSDRFSAERTGGSVSTLTIQRTQQEDSAVYLCASSLRLGSYNEQFFGPGTRLTVL.

The chain couples TRBV5-8 to TRBJ2-2; D is perhaps TRBD2 (5 bases). Germline CDR1 and CDR2: SGHTS and YDEGEE. This CDR3 is 15 amino acids long. Trimming removed 3 bases from V and 5 bases from J, with 14 bases in between. Here the CDR3 reads CASSSPGVGTGELFF. CDR3 DNA: TGTGCCAGCAGCTCCCCCGGGGTGGGGACCGGGGAGCTGTTTTTT.

This clone was detected only a few times. The chain uses TRBV2 and TRBJ2-2; no firm D call. The V gene's germline CDR1 is SNHLY and CDR2 FYNNEI. CDR3 length equals 11 residues. Trimming left V 2 bases short and J 7 bases short, with 2 bases between. DNA of the CDR3: TGTGCCAGCAGTGAACGCGGGGAGCTGTTTTTT. Protein sequence: CASSERGELFF.

The V gene is TRBV4-1, the J gene TRBJ2-1; 10 nucleotides align to TRBD2. Unmatched junction bases numbered 8, after V lost 5 bases and J lost 4 bases. CDR1 and CDR2 (germline): MGHRA, YSYEKL. The CDR3 extends over 16 amino acids. The CDR3 nucleotides read TGCGCCAGCAGCGTCCTATTAGCGGGGGGATACAATGAGCAGTTCTTC. Amino acid sequence: CASSVLLAGGYNEQFF.

Of note for this clone: Within the sample, other DNA sequences also encode this same CDR3. The gene calls are TRBV7-2 and TRBJ2-3; 7 bases fit TRBD1. The J segment lost 1 base and the V segment lost 1 base, leaving 5 bases of the junction unmatched. Germline CDR1 SGHTA, CDR2 FQGNSA. The length of the CDR3 is 16 residues. The CDR3 here is CASSLGWTGGTDTQYF. CDR3 nucleotides: TGTGCCAGCAGCTTAGGATGGACAGGAGGCACAGATACGCAGTATTTT. The variable domain in full, completed from reference TRBV7-2 and TRBJ2-3, reads GAGVSQSPSNKVTEKGKDVELRCDPISGHTALYWYRQSLGQGLEFLIYFQGNSAPDKSGLPSDRFSAERTGGSVSTLTIQRTQQEDSAVYLCASSLGWTGGTDTQYFGPGTRLTVL.

The V and J genes are TRBV6-1 and TRBJ2-4; 7 positions agree with TRBD1. The CDR3 is made up of 15 amino acids. Trimming at V came to 4 bases and at J to 3 bases, leaving 6 bases not matched to a gene. Germline CDR1 is MNHNS and CDR2 is SASEGT. In DNA, the CDR3 is TGTGCCAGCAGTGTACAGGGGTTGGGCAAAAACATTCAGTACTTC. Translated, it gives CASSVQGLGKNIQYF.

The chain uses TRBV6-5 and TRBJ1-1, with 7 bases aligning to TRBD1. With 6 bases clipped from V and 0 bases from J, the junction kept 7 bases outside the gene matches. Germline V gives CDR1 MNHEY, CDR2 SVGAGI. The CDR3 totals 15 residues. Here the CDR3 reads CASRRDSAMNTEAFF. CDR3 bases: TGTGCCAGCAGACGGGACAGTGCTATGAACACTGAAGCTTTCTTT.